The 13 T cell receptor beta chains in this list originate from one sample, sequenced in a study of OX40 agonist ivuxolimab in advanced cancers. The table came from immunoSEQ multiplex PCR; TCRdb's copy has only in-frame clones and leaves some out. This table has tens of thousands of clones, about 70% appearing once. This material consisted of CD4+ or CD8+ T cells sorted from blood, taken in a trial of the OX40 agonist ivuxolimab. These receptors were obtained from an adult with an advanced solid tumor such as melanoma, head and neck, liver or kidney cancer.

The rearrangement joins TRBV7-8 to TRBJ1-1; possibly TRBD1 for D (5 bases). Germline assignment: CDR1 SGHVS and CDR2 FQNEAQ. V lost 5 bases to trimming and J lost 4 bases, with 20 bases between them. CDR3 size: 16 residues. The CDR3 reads CASSPGGVGDFTEAFF. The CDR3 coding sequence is TGTGCCAGCAGCCCCGGGGGGGTGGGGGATTTCACTGAAGCTTTCTTT. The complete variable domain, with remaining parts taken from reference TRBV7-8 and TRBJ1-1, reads GAGVSQSPRYKVAKRGQDVALRCDPISGHVSLFWYQQALGQGPEFLTYFQNEAQLDKSGLPSDRFFAERPEGSVSTLKIQRTQQEDSAVYLCASSPGGVGDFTEAFFGQGTRLTVV.

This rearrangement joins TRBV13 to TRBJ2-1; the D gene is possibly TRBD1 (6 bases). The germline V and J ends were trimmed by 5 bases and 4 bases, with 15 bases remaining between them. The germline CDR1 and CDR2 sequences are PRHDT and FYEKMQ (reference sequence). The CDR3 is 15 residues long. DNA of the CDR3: TGTGCCAGCAGCCGCAGGGGAGTTGATTACAATGAGCAGTTCTTC. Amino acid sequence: CASSRRGVDYNEQFF. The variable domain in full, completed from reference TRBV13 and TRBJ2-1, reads AAGVIQSPRHLIKEKRETATLKCYPIPRHDTVYWYQQGPGQDPQFLISFYEKMQSDKGSIPDRFSAQQFSDYHSELNMSSLELGDSALYFCASSRRGVDYNEQFFGPGTRLTVL.

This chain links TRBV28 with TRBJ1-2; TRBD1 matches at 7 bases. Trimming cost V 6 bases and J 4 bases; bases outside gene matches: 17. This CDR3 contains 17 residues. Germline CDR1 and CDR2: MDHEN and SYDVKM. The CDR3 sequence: CASRPTGAASPFYGYTF. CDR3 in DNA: TGTGCCAGCAGACCAACAGGGGCCGCATCCCCTTTCTATGGCTACACCTTC.

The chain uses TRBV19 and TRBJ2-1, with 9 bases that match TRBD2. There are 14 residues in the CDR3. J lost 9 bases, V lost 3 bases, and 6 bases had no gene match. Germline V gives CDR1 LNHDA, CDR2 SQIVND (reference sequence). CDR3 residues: CASSIGTSSLEQFF. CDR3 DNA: TGTGCCAGTAGTATCGGGACTAGCAGCCTTGAGCAGTTCTTC.

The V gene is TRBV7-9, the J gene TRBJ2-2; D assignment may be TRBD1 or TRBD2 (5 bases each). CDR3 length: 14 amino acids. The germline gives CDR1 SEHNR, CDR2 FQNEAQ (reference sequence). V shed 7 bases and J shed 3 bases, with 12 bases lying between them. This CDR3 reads CASNGRGDTGELFF. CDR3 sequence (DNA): TGTGCCAGCAACGGCAGAGGGGACACCGGGGAGCTGTTTTTT.

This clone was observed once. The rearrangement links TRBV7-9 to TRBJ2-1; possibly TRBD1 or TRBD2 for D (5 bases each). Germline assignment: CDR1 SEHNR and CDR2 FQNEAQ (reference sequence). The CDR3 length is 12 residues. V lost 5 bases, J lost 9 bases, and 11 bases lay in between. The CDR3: CASSAGGSEQFF. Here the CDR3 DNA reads TGTGCCAGCAGCGCTGGGGGAAGTGAGCAGTTCTTC.

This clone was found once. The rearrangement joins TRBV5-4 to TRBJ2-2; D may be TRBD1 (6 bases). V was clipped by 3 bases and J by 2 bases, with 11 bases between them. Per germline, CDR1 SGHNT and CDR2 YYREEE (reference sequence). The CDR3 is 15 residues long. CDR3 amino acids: CASSSGTLNTGELFF. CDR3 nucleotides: TGTGCCAGCAGCTCCGGGACACTCAACACCGGGGAGCTGTTTTTT.

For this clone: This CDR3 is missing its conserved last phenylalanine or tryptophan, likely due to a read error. CDR3 nucleotides: TGTGCCAGTAATCTAGGCCGCGGCCTCTACACCTCC. This translates into CASNLGRGLYTS. V gene TRBV19 combines with J gene TRBJ1-2; no reliable D call. There are 12 residues in the CDR3. CDR1 and CDR2 (germline): LNHDA, SQIVND (reference sequence). V lost 7 bases and J lost 10, with 16 bases in between.

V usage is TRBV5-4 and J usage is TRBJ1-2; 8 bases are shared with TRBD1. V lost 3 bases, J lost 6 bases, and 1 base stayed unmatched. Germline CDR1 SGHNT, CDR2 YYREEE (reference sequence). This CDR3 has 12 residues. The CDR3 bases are TGTGCCAGCAGCTGGACAGGGAATGGCTACACCTTC. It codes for CASSWTGNGYTF. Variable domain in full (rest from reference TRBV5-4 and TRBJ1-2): ETGVTQSPTHLIKTRGQQVTLRCSSQSGHNTVSWYQQALGQGPQFIFQYYREEENGRGNFPPRFSGLQFPNYSSELNVNALELDDSALYLCASSWTGNGYTFGSGTRLTVV.

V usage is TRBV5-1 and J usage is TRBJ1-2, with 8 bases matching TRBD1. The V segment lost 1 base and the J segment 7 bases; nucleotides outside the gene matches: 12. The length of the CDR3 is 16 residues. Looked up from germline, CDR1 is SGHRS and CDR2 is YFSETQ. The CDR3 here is CASSLRTTGVLGGYTF. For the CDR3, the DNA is TGCGCCAGCAGCTTGAGAACGACAGGGGTACTCGGTGGCTACACCTTC.

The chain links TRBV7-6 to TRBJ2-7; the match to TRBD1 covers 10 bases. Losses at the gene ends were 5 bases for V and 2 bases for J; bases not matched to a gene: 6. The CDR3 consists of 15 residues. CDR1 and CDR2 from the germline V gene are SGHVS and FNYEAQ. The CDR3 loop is CASSPGQGGPYEQYF. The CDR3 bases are TGTGCCAGCAGCCCCGGACAGGGGGGCCCCTACGAGCAGTACTTC.

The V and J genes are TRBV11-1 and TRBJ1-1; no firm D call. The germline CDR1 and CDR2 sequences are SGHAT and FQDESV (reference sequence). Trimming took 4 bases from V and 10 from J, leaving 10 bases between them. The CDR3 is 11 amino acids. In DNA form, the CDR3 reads TGTGCCAGCAGCTCCCCCTCTGGAGCTTTCTTT. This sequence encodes CASSSPSGAFF.

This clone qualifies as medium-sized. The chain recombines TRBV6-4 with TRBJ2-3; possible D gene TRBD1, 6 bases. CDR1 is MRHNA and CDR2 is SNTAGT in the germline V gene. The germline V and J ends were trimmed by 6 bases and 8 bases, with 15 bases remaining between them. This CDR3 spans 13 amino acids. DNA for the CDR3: TGTGCCAGCAGCGGGACACTGGACGCTACGCAGTATTTT. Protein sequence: CASSGTLDATQYF.